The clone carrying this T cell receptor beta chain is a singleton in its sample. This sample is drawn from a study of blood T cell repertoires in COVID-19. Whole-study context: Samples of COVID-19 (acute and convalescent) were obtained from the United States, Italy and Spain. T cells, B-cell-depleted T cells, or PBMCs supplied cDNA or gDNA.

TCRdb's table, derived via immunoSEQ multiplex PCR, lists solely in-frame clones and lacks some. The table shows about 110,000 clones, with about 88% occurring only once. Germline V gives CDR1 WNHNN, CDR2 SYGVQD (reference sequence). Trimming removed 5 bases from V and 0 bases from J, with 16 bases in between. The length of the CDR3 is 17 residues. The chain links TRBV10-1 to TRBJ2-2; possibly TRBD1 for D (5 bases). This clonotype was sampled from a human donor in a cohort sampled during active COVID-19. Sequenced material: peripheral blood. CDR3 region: CASSPEMTAPNTGELFF. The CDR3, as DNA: TGCGCCAGCAGTCCTGAAATGACAGCACCGAACACCGGGGAGCTGTTTTTT.